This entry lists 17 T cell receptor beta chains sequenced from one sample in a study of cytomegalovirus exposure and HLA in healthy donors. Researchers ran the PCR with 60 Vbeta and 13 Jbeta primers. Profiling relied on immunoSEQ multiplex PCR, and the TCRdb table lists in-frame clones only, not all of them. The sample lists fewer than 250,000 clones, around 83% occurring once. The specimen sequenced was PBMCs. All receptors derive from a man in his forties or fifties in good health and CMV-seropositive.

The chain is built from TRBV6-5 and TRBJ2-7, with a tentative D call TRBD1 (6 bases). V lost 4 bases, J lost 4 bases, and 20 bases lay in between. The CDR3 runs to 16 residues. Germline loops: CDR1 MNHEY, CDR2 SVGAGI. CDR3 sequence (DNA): TGTGCCAGCAGTTCCTTGAGGGGGACCCCTGCTTACGAGCAGTACTTC. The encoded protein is CASSSLRGTPAYEQYF.

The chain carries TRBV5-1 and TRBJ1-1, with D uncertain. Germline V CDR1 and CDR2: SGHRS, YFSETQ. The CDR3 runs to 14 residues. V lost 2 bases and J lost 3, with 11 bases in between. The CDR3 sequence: CASSFEGWDTEAFF. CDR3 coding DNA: TGCGCCAGCAGCTTCGAGGGCTGGGACACTGAAGCTTTCTTT.

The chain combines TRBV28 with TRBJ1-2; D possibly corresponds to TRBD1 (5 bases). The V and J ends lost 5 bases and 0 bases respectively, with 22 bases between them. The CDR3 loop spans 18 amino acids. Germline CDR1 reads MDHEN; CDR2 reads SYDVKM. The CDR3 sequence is CASSTNKDTVAANYGYTF. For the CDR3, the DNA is TGTGCCAGCAGTACCAACAAGGACACCGTCGCTGCTAACTATGGCTACACCTTC.

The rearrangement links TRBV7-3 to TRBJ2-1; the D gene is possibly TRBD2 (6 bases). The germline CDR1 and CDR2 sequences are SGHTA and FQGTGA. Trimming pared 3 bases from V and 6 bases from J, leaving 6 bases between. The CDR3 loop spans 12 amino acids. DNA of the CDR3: TGTGCCAGCAGCTTCGGGAGCAATGAGCAGTTCTTC. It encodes CASSFGSNEQFF.

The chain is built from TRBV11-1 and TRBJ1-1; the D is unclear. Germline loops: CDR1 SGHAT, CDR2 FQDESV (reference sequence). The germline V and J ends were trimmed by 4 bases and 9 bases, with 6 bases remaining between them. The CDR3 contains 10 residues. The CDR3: CASSSVQAFF. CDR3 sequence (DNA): TGTGCCAGCAGCTCAGTACAAGCTTTCTTT.

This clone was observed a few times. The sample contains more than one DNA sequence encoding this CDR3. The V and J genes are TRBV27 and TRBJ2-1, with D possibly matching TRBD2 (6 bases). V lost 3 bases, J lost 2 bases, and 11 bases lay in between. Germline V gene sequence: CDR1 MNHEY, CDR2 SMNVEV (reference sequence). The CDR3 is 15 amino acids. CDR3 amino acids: CASSLSGGPYNEQFF. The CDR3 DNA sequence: TGTGCCAGCAGTTTGTCCGGGGGACCCTACAATGAGCAGTTCTTC.

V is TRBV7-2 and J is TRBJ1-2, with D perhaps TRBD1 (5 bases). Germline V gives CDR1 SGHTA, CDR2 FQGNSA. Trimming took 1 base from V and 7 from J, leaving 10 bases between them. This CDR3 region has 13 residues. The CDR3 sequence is CASSLGIGVGYTF. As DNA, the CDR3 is TGTGCCAGCAGCTTAGGGATAGGGGTTGGCTACACCTTC.

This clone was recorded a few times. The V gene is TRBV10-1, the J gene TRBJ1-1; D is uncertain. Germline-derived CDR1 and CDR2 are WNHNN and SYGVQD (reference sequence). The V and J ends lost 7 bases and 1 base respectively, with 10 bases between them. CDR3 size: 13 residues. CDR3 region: CASTSQKNTEAFF. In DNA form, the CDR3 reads TGCGCCAGCACTTCTCAGAAGAACACTGAAGCTTTCTTT.

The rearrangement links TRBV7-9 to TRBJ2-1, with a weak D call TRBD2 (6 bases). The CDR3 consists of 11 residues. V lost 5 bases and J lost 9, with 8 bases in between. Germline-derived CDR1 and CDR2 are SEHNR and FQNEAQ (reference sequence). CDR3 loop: CASSLEGEQFF. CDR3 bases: TGTGCCAGCAGCCTGGAGGGTGAGCAGTTCTTC.

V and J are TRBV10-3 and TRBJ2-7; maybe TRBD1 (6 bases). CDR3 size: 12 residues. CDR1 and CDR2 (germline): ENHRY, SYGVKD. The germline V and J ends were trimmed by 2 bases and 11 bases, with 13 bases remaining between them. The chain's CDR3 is CAISEPLRDKYF. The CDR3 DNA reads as TGTGCCATCAGTGAGCCCCTGAGGGACAAGTACTTC.

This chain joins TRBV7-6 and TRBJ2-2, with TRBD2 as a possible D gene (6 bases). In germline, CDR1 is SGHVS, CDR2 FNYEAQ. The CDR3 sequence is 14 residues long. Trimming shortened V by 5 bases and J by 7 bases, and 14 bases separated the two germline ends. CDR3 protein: CASSSRTTNGELFF. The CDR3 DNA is TGTGCCAGCAGCAGCCGGACTACAAACGGGGAGCTGTTTTTT.

The CDR3 sequence is CASSDPRRGLGDTQYF. CDR3 DNA: TGTGCCAGTAGTGACCCGAGGAGAGGGTTGGGAGATACGCAGTATTTT. V gene TRBV19 combines with J gene TRBJ2-3; D possibly corresponds to TRBD2 (5 bases). CDR1 and CDR2 (germline): LNHDA, SQIVND (reference sequence). V was shortened by 5 bases and J by 5 bases, with 20 bases between the two germline ends. The CDR3 sequence is 16 residues long.

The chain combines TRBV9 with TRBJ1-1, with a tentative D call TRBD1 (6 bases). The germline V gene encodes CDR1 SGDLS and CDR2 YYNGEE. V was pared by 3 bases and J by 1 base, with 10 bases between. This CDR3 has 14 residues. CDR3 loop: CASSARDKNTEAFF. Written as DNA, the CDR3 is TGTGCCAGCAGCGCCCGGGACAAGAACACTGAAGCTTTCTTT.

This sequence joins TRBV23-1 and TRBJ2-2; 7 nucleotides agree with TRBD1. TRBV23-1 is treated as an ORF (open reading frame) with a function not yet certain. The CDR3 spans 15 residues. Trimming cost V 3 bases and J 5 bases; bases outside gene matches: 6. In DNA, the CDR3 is TGCGCCAGCAGTCACGAGGGGGCGAGAACCGGGGAGCTGTTTTTT. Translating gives CASSHEGARTGELFF.

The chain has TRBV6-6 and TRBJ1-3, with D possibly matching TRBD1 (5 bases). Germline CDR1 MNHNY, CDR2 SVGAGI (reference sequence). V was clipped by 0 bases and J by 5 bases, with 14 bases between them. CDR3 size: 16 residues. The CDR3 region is CASSYSTLGARNTIYF. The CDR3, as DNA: TGTGCCAGCAGTTACTCGACCCTTGGGGCCCGAAACACCATATATTTT.

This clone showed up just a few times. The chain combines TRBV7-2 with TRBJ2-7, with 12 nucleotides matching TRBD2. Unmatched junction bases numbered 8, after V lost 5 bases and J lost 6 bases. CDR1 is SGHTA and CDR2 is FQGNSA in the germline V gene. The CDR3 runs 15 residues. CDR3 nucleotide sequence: TGTGCCAGCAGCCCTAGCGGGAGGGAACCCCTCGAGCAGTACTTC. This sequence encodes CASSPSGREPLEQYF.

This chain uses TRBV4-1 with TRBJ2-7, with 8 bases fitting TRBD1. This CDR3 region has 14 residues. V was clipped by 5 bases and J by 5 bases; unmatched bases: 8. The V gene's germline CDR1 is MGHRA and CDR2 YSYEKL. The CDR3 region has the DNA TGCGCCAGCAGCTATGACAGGGGTCTCAACGAGCAGTACTTC. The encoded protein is CASSYDRGLNEQYF.